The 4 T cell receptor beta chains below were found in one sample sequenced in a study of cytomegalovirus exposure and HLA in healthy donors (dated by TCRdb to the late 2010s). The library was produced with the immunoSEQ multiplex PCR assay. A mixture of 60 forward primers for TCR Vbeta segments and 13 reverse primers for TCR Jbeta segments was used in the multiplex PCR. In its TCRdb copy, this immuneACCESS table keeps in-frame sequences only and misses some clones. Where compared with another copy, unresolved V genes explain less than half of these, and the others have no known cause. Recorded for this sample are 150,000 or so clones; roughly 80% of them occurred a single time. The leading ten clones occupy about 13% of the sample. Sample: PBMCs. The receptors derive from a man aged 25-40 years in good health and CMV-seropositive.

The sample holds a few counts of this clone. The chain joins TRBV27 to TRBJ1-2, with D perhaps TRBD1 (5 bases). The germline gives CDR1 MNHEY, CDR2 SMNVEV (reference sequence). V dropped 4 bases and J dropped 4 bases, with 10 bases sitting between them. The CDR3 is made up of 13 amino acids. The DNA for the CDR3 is TGTGCCAGCAGTTCCAGGGTAGCCTATGGCTACACCTTC. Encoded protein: CASSSRVAYGYTF.

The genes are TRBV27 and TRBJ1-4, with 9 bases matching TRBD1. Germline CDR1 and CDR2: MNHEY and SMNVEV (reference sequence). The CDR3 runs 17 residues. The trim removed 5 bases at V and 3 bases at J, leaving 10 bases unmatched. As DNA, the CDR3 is TGTGCCAGCAGTCCCGACAGGGGGTTGCAGGCTAATGAAAAACTGTTTTTT. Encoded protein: CASSPDRGLQANEKLFF.

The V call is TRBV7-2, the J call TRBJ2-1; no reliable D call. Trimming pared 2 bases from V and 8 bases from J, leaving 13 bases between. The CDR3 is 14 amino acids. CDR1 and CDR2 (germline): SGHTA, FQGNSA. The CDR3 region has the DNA TGTGCCAGCAGCTTAACCCCACGTGGAGATGAGCAGTTCTTC. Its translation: CASSLTPRGDEQFF.

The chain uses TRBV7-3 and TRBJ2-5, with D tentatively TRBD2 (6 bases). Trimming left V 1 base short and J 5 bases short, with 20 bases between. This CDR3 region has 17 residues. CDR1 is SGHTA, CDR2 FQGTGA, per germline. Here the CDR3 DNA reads TGTGCCAGCAGCTTAATGGGAACGGGAGCAAAGGGGGAGACCCAGTACTTC. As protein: CASSLMGTGAKGETQYF.